This T cell receptor (beta chain) originates from a study of PD-1 blockade in classical Hodgkin lymphoma. Regarding the study as a whole: Nivolumab starters within 1 year of ASCT were excluded. Nothing has yet pinned down what causes the repertoire differences, possibly disease activity or prior therapy.

Looked up from germline, CDR1 is SEHNR and CDR2 is FQNEAQ (reference sequence). The CDR3 sequence is 15 residues long. Germline trimming cut 5 bases from V and 2 bases from J; bases unmatched to any gene: 9. This clone showed up just once. Its specificity is not known. TCRdb's copy holds only in-frame clones and misses some; the assay was immunoSEQ multiplex PCR. The sample has tens of thousands of clones; 81% are singletons. Every patient relapsed after autologous stem cell transplantation, and brentuximab vedotin exposure varied. The chain employs TRBV7-9 and TRBJ2-7; 7 nucleotides agree with TRBD1. The clonotype comes from a human donor with classical Hodgkin lymphoma. Material: peripheral blood mononuclear cells (PBMCs), obtained at baseline. The CDR3 protein is CASSPRGGRTYEQYF. CDR3 bases: TGTGCCAGCAGCCCCAGAGGGGGCAGGACCTACGAGCAGTACTTC.